One sample yielded the 13 T cell receptor beta chains listed below, sequenced in a study of blood T cell repertoires in COVID-19. The assay was immunoSEQ multiplex PCR, and TCRdb's table has in-frame clones only and misses some. The sample lists roughly 350,000 clones, 80% to 90% seen once, with about 10% in the top ten. Material: peripheral blood. Source of these receptors: a woman aged 25 to 39 with COVID-19, enrolled during active disease.

For the CDR3, the DNA is TGCAGCGTTGAAGAGATACTCTGCCGGGACTACTCCTACGAGCAGTACTTC. Protein: CSVEEILCRDYSYEQYF. The rearrangement links TRBV29-1 to TRBJ2-7; 7 nucleotides match TRBD2. Germline assignment: CDR1 SQVTM and CDR2 ANQGSEA. V lost 0 bases and J lost 0; bases outside the gene matches: 11. The CDR3 is 17 amino acids.

J is TRBJ1-5 and V is TRBV5-5, with unresolved D. Germline V CDR1 and CDR2: SGHKS, YYEKEE (reference sequence). The CDR3 extends over 14 amino acids. Trimming cost V 4 bases and J 3 bases, with 11 bases left between them. The CDR3 DNA reads TGTGCCAGCAGCAAAGGGAGTGACAATCAGCCCCAGCATTTT. Translation: CASSKGSDNQPQHF.

This chain connects TRBV5-4 to TRBJ1-3; the match to TRBD1 covers 7 bases. Germline CDR1 SGHNT, CDR2 YYREEE (reference sequence). This CDR3 comprises 14 residues. The V segment lost 4 bases and the J segment 2 bases; nucleotides outside the gene matches: 3. The CDR3 DNA reads TGTGCCAGCAGCCTACAGGGGCCTGGAAACACCATATATTTT. Translating it yields CASSLQGPGNTIYF.

The CDR3 loop reads CARSGGGYNEQFF. CDR3 nucleotides: TGTGCCAGAAGCGGAGGCGGCTACAATGAGCAGTTCTTC. The genes are TRBV5-3 and TRBJ2-1; a possible D gene is TRBD2 (5 bases). TRBV5-3 is marked as an open reading frame, function uncertain. The CDR3 is 13 amino acids. The V end lost 4 bases, the J end lost 3 bases, and 8 bases lay between the germline ends.

The chain links TRBV5-5 to TRBJ2-1; 8 nucleotides match TRBD2. V lost 4 bases, J lost 6 bases, and 6 bases stayed unmatched. The length of the CDR3 is 14 residues. Germline V gene data show CDR1 as SGHKS and CDR2 as YYEKEE (reference sequence). The CDR3 nucleotides are TGTGCCAGCAGCCGGACTAGCTTTCTCAATGAGCAGTTCTTC. It translates to CASSRTSFLNEQFF.

This chain uses TRBV27 with TRBJ1-1, with 9 nucleotides matching TRBD1. Trimming removed 2 bases from V and 7 bases from J; junction bases left unmatched: 8. The germline CDR1 and CDR2 sequences are MNHEY and SMNVEV (reference sequence). This CDR3 region has 15 residues. CDR3 in DNA: TGTGCCAGCAGTTTAGGAGGGACAGGGTTTGATGAAGCTTTCTTT. It encodes CASSLGGTGFDEAFF.

The gene calls are TRBV29-1 and TRBJ2-7; D unclear. The germline V gene encodes CDR1 SQVTM and CDR2 ANQGSEA. Deletions cut 5 bases from V and 6 bases from J, with 8 bases between. This CDR3 has 10 amino acids. The CDR3 spells CSVITGEQYF. The CDR3 region has the DNA TGCAGCGTTATAACGGGCGAGCAGTACTTC.

The chain recombines TRBV5-1 with TRBJ1-1, with D maybe TRBD1 (6 bases). The CDR3 has 17 amino acids. Germline CDR1 reads SGHRS; CDR2 reads YFSETQ. V lost 4 bases, J lost 0 bases, and 19 bases lay in between. In nucleotides, the CDR3 is TGCGCCAGCAGCCCCATACCACCGGGACAATTGAACACTGAAGCTTTCTTT. As protein: CASSPIPPGQLNTEAFF.

The rearrangement uses TRBV5-1 and TRBJ2-2; D remains unclear. With 2 bases removed from V and 3 bases from J, the gap between germline ends came to 14 bases. This CDR3 region has 16 residues. CDR1 SGHRS and CDR2 YFSETQ come from the germline V gene. For the CDR3, the DNA is TGCGCCAGCAGCTTATTTGGTGGGCCGGACACCGGGGAGCTGTTTTTT. Its protein product is CASSLFGGPDTGELFF. The complete variable domain, with remaining parts taken from reference TRBV5-1 and TRBJ2-2, reads KAGVTQTPRYLIKTRGQQVTLSCSPISGHRSVSWYQQTPGQGLQFLFEYFSETQRNKGNFPGRFSGRQFSNSRSEMNVSTLELGDSALYLCASSLFGGPDTGELFFGEGSRLTVL.

The J gene is TRBJ2-7, the V gene TRBV9; D is possibly TRBD1 (5 bases). V gave up 0 bases and J gave up 2 bases, with 9 bases separating them. CDR1 SGDLS and CDR2 YYNGEE come from the germline V gene. The CDR3 spans 14 residues. For the CDR3, the DNA is TGTGCCAGCAGCGTAGGAAGGGGAACCTACGAGCAGTACTTC. It yields the protein CASSVGRGTYEQYF.

J is TRBJ2-2 and V is TRBV10-1; TRBD1 is a possible D gene (5 bases). From germline, CDR1 is WNHNN and CDR2 SYGVQD (reference sequence). This CDR3 comprises 14 residues. The V end lost 4 bases, the J end lost 0 bases, and 6 bases lay between the germline ends. The CDR3 DNA reads TGCGCCAGCAGTGGACAGCCGAACACCGGGGAGCTGTTTTTT. Translating it yields CASSGQPNTGELFF.

This chain uses TRBV10-3 with TRBJ2-2, with 7 bases matching TRBD1. V lost 6 bases and J lost 5; bases outside the gene matches: 12. This CDR3 has 16 residues. The V gene's germline CDR1 is ENHRY and CDR2 SYGVKD. In DNA, the CDR3 is TGTGCCATCAGGAGAACAGGGGTAGGGTATACCGGGGAGCTGTTTTTT. As protein: CAIRRTGVGYTGELFF.

The gene calls are TRBV18 and TRBJ2-1; a weak D match, TRBD2 (6 bases). Between the trimmed V and J ends, which lost 3 bases and 4 bases, there was a span of 19 bases. Germline lookup yields CDR1 KGHSH and CDR2 LQKENI. This CDR3 contains 17 residues. Written as DNA, the CDR3 is TGTGCCAGCTCACCGGGTAATGGCGGGGCATATTACAATGAGCAGTTCTTC. Translating it yields CASSPGNGGAYYNEQFF. Based on the CDR3 plus reference TRBV18 and TRBJ2-1, the full variable domain is NAGVMQNPRHLVRRRGQEARLRCSPMKGHSHVYWYRQLPEEGLKFMVYLQKENIIDESGMPKERFSAEFPKEGPSILRIQQVVRGDSAAYFCASSPGNGGAYYNEQFFGPGTRLTVL.